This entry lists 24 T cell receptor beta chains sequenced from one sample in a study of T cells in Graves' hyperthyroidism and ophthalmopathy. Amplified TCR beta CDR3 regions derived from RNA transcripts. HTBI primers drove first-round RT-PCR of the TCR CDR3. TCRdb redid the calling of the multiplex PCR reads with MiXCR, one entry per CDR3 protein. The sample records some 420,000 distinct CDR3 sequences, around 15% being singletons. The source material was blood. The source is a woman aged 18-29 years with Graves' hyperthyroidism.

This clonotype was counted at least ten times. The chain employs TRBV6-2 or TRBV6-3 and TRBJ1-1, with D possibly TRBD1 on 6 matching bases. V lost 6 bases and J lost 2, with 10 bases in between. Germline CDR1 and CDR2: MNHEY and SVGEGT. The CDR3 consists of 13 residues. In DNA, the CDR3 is TGTGCCAGCAGCCGGACAGAAAACACTGAAGCTTTCTTT. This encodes CASSRTENTEAFF.

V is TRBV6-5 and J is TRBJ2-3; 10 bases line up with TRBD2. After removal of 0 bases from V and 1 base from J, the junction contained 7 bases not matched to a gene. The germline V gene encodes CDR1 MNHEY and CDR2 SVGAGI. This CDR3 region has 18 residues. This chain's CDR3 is CASSYSGRGLARTDTQYF. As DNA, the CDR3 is TGTGCCAGCAGTTACTCAGGGCGGGGACTAGCGCGCACAGATACGCAGTATTTT.

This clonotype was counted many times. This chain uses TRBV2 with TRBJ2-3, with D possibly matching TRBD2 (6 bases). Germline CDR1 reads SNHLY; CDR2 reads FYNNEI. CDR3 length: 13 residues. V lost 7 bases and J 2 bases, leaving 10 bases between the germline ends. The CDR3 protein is CASTGTYTDTQYF. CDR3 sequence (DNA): TGTGCCAGCACTGGGACTTACACAGATACGCAGTATTTT.

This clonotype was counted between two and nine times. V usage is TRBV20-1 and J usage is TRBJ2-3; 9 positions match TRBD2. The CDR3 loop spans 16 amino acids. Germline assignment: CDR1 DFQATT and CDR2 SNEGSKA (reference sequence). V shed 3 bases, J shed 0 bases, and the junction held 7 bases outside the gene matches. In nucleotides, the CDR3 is TGCAGTGCTAGGTTCCCTAGCGGGGATAGCACAGATACGCAGTATTTT. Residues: CSARFPSGDSTDTQYF.

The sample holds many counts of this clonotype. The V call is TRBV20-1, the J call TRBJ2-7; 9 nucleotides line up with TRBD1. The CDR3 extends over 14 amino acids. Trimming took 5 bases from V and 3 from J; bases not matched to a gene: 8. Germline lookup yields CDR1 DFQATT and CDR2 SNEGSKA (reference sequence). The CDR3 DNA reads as TGCAGTGCTCGTTCCGGGACAGGGAACTACGAGCAGTACTTC. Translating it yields CSARSGTGNYEQYF.

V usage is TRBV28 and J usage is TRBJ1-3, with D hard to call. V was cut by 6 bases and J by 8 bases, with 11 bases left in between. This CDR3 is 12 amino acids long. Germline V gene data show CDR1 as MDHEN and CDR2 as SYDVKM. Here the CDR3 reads CASRDLTDTIYF. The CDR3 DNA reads TGTGCCAGCAGGGACCTGACGGACACCATATATTTT.

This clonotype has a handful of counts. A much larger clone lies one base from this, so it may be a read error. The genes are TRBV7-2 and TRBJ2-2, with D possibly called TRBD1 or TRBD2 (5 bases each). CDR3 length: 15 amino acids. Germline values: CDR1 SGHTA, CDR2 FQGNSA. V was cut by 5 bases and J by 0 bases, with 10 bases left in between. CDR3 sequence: CASSPEGTNTGELFF. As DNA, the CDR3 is TGTGCCAGCAGCCCCGAGGGGACGAACACCGGGGAGCTGTTTTTT. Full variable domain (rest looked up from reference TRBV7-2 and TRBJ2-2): GAGVSQSPSNKVTEKGKDVELRCDPISGHTALYWYRQSLGQGLEFLIYFQGNSAPDKSGLPSDRFSAERTGGSVSTLTIQRTQQEDSAVYLCASSPEGTNTGELFFGEGSRLTVL.

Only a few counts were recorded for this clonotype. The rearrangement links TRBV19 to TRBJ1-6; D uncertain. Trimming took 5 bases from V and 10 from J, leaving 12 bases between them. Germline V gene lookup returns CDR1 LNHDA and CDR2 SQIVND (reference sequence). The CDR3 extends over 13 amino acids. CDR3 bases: TGTGCCAGTAGTTGGGCAGACCAGTCACCCCTCCACTTT. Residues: CASSWADQSPLHF.

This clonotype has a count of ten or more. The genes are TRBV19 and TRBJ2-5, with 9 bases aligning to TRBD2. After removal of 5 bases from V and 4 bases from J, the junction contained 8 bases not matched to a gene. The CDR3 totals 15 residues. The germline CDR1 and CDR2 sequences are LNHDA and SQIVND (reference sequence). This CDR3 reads CASSVSGSMAETQYF. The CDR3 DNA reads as TGTGCCAGTAGTGTTAGCGGGAGTATGGCAGAGACCCAGTACTTC.

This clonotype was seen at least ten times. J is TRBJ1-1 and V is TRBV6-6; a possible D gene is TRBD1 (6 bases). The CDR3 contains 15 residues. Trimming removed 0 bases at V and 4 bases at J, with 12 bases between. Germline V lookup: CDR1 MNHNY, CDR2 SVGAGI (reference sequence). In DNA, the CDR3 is TGTGCCAGCAGTTACTCACAGGGTCGGATCACTGAAGCTTTCTTT. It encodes CASSYSQGRITEAFF.

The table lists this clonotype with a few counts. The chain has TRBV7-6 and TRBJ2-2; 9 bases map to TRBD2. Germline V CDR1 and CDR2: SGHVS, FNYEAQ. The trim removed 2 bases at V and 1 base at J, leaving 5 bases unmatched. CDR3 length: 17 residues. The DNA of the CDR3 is TGTGCCAGCAGCTTAATGCTAGCGGGAATGAACACCGGGGAGCTGTTTTTT. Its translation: CASSLMLAGMNTGELFF.

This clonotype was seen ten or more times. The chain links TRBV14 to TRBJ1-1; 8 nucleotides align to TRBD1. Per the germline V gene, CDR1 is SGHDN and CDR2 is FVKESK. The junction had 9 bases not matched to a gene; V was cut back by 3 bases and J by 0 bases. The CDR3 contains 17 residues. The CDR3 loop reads CASSHHAGGLLNTEAFF. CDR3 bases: TGTGCCAGCAGCCACCATGCAGGGGGCCTTCTGAACACTGAAGCTTTCTTT.

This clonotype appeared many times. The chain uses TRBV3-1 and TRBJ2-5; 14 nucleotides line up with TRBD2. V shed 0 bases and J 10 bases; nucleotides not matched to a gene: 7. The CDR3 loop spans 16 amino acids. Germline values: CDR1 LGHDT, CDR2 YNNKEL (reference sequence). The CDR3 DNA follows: TGTGCCAGCAGCCAAGATAGGGGACTAGCGGGAGAGGGCCAGTACTTC. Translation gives CASSQDRGLAGEGQYF.

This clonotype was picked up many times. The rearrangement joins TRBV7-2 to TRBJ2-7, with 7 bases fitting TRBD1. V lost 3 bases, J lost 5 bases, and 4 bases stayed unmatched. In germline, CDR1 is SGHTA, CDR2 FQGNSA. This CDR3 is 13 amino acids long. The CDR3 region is CASSFLRGNEQYF. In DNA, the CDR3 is TGTGCCAGCAGCTTTCTCAGGGGGAACGAGCAGTACTTC.

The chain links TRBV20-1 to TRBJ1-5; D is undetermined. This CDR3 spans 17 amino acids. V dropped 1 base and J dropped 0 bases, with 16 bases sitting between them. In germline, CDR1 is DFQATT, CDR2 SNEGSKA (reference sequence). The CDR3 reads CSARVARQAPSNQPQHF. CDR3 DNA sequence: TGCAGTGCTAGAGTTGCCCGGCAGGCCCCTAGCAATCAGCCCCAGCATTTT.

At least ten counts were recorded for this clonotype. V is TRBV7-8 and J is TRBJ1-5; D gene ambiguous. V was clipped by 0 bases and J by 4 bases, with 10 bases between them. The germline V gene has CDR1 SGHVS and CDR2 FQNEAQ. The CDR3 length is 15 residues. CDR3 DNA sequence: TGTGCCAGCAGCTTAGCTTTGGCGGGGAATCAGCCCCAGCATTTT. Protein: CASSLALAGNQPQHF.

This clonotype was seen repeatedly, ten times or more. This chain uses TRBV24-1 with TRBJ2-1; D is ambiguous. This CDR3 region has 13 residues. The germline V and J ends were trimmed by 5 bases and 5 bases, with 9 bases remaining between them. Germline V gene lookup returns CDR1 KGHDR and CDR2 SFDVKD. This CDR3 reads CATSAGNDNEQFF. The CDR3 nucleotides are TGTGCCACCAGTGCTGGGAACGACAATGAGCAGTTCTTC.

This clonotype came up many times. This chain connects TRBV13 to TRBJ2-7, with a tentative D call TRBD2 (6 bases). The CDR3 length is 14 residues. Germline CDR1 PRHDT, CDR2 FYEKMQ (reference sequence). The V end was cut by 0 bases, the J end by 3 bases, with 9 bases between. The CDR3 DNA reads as TGTGCCAGCAGCTTAGGCGGGGGACTCTACGAGCAGTACTTC. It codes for CASSLGGGLYEQYF.

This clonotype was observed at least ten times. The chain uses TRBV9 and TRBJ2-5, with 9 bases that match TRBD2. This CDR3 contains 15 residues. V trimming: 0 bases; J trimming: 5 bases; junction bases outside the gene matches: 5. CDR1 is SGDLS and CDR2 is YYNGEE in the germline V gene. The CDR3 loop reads CASSVGGRAGETQYF. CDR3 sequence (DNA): TGTGCCAGCAGCGTAGGCGGGAGGGCCGGGGAGACCCAGTACTTC.

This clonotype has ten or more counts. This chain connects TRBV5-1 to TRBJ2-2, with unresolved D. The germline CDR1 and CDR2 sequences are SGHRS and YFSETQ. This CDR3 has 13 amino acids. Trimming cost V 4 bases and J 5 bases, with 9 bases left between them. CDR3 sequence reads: CASSVTLTGELFF. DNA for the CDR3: TGCGCCAGCAGCGTGACTCTTACCGGGGAGCTGTTTTTT. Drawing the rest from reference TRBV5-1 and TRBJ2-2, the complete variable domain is KAGVTQTPRYLIKTRGQQVTLSCSPISGHRSVSWYQQTPGQGLQFLFEYFSETQRNKGNFPGRFSGRQFSNSRSEMNVSTLELGDSALYLCASSVTLTGELFFGEGSRLTVL.

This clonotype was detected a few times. The CDR3 DNA reads as TGTGCCAGTAGTATAGGCGGCACTGGGGGCACTGAAGCTTTCTTT. Translation: CASSIGGTGGTEAFF. The chain carries TRBV19 and TRBJ1-1, with D perhaps TRBD1 (5 bases). This CDR3 contains 15 residues. V gave up 1 base and J gave up 4 bases, with 13 bases separating them. In germline, CDR1 is LNHDA, CDR2 SQIVND (reference sequence).

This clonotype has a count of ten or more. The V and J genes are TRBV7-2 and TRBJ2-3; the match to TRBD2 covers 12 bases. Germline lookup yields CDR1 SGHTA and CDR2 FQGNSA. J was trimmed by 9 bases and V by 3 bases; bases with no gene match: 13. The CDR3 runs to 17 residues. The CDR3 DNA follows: TGTGCCAGCAGCTTGAGGAGGCTAGCGGGAGGGGGGGTCACGCAGTATTTT. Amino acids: CASSLRRLAGGGVTQYF.

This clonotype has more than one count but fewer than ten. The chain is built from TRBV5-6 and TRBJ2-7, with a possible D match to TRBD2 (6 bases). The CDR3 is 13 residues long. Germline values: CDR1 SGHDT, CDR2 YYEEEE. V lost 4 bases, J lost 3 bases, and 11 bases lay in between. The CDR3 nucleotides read TGTGCCAGCAGCCAAAGCGGGTACTACGAGCAGTACTTC. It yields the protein CASSQSGYYEQYF.

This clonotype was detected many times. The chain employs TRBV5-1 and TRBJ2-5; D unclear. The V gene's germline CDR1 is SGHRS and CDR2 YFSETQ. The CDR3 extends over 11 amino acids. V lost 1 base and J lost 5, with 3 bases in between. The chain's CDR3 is CASSLFETQYF. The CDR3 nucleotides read TGCGCCAGCAGCTTGTTCGAGACCCAGTACTTC. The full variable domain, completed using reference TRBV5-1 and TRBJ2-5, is KAGVTQTPRYLIKTRGQQVTLSCSPISGHRSVSWYQQTPGQGLQFLFEYFSETQRNKGNFPGRFSGRQFSNSRSEMNVSTLELGDSALYLCASSLFETQYFGPGTRLLVL.